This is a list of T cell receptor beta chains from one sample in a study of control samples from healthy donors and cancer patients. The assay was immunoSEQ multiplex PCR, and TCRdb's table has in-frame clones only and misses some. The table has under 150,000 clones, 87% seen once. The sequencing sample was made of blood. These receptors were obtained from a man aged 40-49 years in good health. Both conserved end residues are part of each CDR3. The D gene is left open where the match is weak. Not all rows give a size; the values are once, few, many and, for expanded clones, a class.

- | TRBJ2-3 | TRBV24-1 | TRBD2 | CATSDPGTSGGDTQYF | TGTGCCACCAGTGATCCCGGGACTAGCGGGGGAGATACGCAGTATTTT
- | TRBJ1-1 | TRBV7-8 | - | CASSLELLNTEAFF | TGTGCCAGCAGCTTAGAACTCCTGAACACTGAAGCTTTCTTT
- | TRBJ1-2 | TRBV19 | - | CASRKTGDYGYTF | TGTGCCAGTAGGAAAACAGGAGACTATGGCTACACCTTC
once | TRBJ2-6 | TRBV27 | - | CASSLLSGANVLTF | TGTGCCAGCAGTTTATTATCTGGGGCCAACGTCCTGACTTTC
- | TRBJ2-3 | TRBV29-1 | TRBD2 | CSVDGTSGGWDTQYF | TGCAGCGTTGATGGGACTAGCGGGGGGTGGGATACGCAGTATTTT
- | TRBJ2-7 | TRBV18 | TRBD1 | CASSPLGQVTANYEQYF | TGTGCCAGCTCACCACTAGGACAGGTCACTGCCAACTACGAGCAGTACTTC
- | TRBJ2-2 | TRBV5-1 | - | CASSLGTANTGELFF | TGCGCCAGCAGCCTTGGGACCGCGAACACCGGGGAGCTGTTTTTT
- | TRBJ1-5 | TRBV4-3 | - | CASSPHRGNQPQHF | TGCGCCAGCAGCCCTCACCGGGGCAATCAGCCCCAGCATTTT
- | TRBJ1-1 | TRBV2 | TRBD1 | CASSREGQRNTEAFF | TGTGCCAGCAGTAGGGAGGGACAGCGAAACACTGAAGCTTTCTTT
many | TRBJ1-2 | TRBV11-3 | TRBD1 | CASSLGTGEDGYTF | TGTGCCAGCAGCTTGGGCACAGGGGAGGATGGCTACACCTTC
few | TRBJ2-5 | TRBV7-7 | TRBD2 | CASSLGSAGGQETQYF | TGTGCCAGCAGCTTAGGGTCCGCGGGGGGCCAAGAGACCCAGTACTTC
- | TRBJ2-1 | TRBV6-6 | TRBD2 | CASSSGAGGHNEQFF | TGTGCCAGCAGTTCAGGAGCGGGGGGTCACAATGAGCAGTTCTTC
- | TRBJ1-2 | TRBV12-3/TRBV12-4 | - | CASSQQSNYGYTF | TGTGCCAGCAGCCAACAAAGTAACTATGGCTACACCTTC
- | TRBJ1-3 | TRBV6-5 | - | CASHTVSGNTIYF | TGTGCCAGTCATACAGTCTCTGGAAACACCATATATTTT
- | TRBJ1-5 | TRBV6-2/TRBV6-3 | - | CASSLIYSNQPQHF | TGTGCCAGCAGTTTAATCTATAGCAATCAGCCCCAGCATTTT
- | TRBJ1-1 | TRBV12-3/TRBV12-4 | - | CASSPARGTEAFF | TGTGCCAGCAGCCCCGCCAGGGGCACTGAAGCTTTCTTT
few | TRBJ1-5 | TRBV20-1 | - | CSASRYSNQPQHF | TGCAGTGCTAGTAGGTATAGCAATCAACCCCAGCATTTT
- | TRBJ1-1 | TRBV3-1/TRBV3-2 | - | CASRRGNTEAFF | TGTGCCAGCAGGCGGGGGAACACTGAAGCTTTCTTT
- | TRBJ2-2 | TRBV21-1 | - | CASIYGRTNTGELFF | TGTGCCAGCATTTACGGCAGGACGAACACCGGGGAGCTGTTTTTT
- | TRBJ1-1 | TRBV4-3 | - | CASSQQRGNLEAFF | TGCGCCAGCAGCCAACAAAGGGGAAACCTTGAAGCTTTCTTT
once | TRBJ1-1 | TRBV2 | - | CASRGEQFTEAFF | TGTGCCAGCAGGGGGGAACAGTTCACTGAAGCTTTCTTT
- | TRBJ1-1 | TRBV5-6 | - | CASSLYQGYTEAFF | TGTGCCAGCAGCTTGTATCAGGGTTATACTGAAGCTTTCTTT
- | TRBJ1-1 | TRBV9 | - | CASRATPNTEAFF | TGTGCCAGCAGGGCGACACCGAACACTGAAGCTTTCTTT
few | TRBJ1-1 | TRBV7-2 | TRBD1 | CASSLGTGVAEAFF | TGTGCCAGCAGCTTAGGGACAGGGGTGGCTGAAGCTTTCTTT
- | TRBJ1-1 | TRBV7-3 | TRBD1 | CASSSDRGRVSEAFF | TGTGCCAGCAGCTCCGACAGGGGGCGCGTCTCTGAAGCTTTCTTT
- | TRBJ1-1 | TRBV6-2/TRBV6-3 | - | CASSYSTLIPGAF | TGTGCCAGCAGTTACTCGACCCTCATCCCAGGCGCGTTT
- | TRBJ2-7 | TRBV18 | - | CASSPRGAPYEQYF | TGTGCCAGCTCACCAAGGGGGGCCCCCTACGAGCAGTACTTC
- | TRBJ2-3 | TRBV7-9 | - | CASSLTGSFTDTQYF | TGTGCCAGCAGCTTAACGGGCAGTTTCACAGATACGCAGTATTTT
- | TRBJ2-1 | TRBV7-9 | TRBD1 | CASSLRDREDEQFF | TGTGCCAGCAGCTTACGGGACAGGGAGGATGAGCAGTTCTTC
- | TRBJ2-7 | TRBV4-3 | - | CASSQEDSRFSYEQYF | TGCGCCAGCAGCCAAGAAGATAGCCGATTCTCCTACGAGCAGTACTTC
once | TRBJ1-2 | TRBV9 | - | CASSVRQLNYGYTF | TGTGCCAGCAGCGTGCGCCAGCTCAACTATGGCTACACCTTC
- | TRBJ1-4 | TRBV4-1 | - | CASSQTVATNEKLFF | TGCGCCAGCAGCCAGACAGTTGCAACTAATGAAAAACTGTTTTTT
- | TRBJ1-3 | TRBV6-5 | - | CASTLRWGRGNTIYF | TGTGCCAGCACCTTACGCTGGGGAAGAGGAAACACCATATATTTT
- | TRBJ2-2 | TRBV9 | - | CASRPRVGNTGELFF | TGTGCCAGCAGGCCAAGGGTCGGGAACACCGGGGAGCTGTTTTTT
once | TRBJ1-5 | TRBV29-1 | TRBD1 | CSVTQGAFWGDQPQHF | TGCAGCGTGACACAGGGGGCTTTTTGGGGGGATCAGCCCCAGCATTTT
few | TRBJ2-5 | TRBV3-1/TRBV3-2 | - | CASSLRKGDTETQYF | TGTGCCAGCAGCCTCCGGAAGGGGGACACAGAGACCCAGTACTTC
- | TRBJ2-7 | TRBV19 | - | CASALTGAEQYF | TGTGCCAGTGCCCTCACAGGAGCCGAGCAGTACTTC
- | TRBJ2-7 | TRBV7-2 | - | CASSLAGLIYEQYF | TGTGCCAGCAGCTTAGCCGGATTGATTTACGAGCAGTACTTC
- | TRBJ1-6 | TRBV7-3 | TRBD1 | CASSLGTGASPLHF | TGTGCCAGCAGCTTAGGGACAGGGGCTTCACCCCTCCACTTT
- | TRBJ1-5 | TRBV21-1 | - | CASSSQGCGNQPQHF | TGTGCCAGCAGCTCACAGGGGTGTGGGAATCAGCCCCAGCATTTT
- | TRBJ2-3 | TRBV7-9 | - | CASSPEGSDTQYF | TGTGCCAGCAGTCCCGAGGGGTCAGATACGCAGTATTTT
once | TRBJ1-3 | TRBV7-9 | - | CASSLGVSGGAGNTIYF | TGTGCCAGCAGCTTAGGCGTTTCAGGAGGGGCTGGAAACACCATATATTTT
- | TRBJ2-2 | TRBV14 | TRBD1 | CASSQDAGQVGRGELFF | TGTGCCAGCAGCCAAGACGCGGGACAGGTCGGAAGGGGGGAGCTGTTTTTT
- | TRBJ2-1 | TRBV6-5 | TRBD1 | CASSLTTGMQFF | TGTGCCAGCAGCCTCACGACAGGGATGCAGTTCTTC
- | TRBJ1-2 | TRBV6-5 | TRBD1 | CASTDKDRGLIGYTF | TGTGCCAGCACCGATAAGGACAGGGGGCTAATTGGCTACACCTTC
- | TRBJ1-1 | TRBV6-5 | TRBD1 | CASSYLGTGVTEAFF | TGTGCCAGCAGTTACCTGGGGACAGGGGTAACTGAAGCTTTCTTT
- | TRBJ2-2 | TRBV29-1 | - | CSVDAGPGELFF | TGCAGCGTTGATGCAGGGCCCGGGGAGCTGTTTTTT
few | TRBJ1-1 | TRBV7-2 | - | CASSPRRGNTEAFF | TGTGCCAGCAGCCCTCGGAGGGGGAACACTGAAGCTTTCTTT
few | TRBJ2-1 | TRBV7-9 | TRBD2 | CASSSEAGGPYNEQFF | TGTGCCAGCAGCTCCGAGGCGGGGGGCCCCTACAATGAGCAGTTCTTC
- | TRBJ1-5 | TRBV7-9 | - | CASSPSNSYSNQPQHF | TGTGCCAGCAGCCCGTCTAATTCTTATAGCAATCAGCCCCAGCATTTT
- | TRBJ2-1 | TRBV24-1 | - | CATSVLQAHSNEQFF | TGTGCCACCAGTGTTCTCCAGGCCCATAGCAATGAGCAGTTCTTC
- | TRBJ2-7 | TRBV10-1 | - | CASSENLGKYEQYF | TGCGCCAGCAGTGAGAATTTAGGGAAGTACGAGCAGTACTTC
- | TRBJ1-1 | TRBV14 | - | CASSQNRQAEAFF | TGTGCCAGCAGCCAAAATCGGCAGGCTGAAGCTTTCTTT